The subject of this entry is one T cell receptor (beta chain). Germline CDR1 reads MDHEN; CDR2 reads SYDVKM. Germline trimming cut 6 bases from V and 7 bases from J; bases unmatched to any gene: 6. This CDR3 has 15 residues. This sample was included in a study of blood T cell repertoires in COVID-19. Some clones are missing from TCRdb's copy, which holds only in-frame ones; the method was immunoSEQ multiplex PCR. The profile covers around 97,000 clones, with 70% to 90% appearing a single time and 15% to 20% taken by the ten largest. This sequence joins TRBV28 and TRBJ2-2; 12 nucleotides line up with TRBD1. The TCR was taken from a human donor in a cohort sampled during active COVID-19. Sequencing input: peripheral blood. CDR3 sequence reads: CASREGQGAIGELFF. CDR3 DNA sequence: TGTGCCAGCAGGGAGGGACAGGGGGCAATCGGGGAGCTGTTTTTT.